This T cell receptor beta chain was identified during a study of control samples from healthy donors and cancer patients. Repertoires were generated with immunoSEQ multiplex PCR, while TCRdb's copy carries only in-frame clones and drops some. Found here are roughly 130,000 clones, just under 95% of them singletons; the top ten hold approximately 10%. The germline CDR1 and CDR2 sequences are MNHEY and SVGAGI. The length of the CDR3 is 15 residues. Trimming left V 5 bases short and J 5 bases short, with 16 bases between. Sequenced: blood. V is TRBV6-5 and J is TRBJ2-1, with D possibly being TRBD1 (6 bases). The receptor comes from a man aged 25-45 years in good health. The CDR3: CASSLTGPGNNEQFF. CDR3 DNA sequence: TGTGCCAGCAGTCTGACAGGACCTGGGAACAATGAGCAGTTCTTC.